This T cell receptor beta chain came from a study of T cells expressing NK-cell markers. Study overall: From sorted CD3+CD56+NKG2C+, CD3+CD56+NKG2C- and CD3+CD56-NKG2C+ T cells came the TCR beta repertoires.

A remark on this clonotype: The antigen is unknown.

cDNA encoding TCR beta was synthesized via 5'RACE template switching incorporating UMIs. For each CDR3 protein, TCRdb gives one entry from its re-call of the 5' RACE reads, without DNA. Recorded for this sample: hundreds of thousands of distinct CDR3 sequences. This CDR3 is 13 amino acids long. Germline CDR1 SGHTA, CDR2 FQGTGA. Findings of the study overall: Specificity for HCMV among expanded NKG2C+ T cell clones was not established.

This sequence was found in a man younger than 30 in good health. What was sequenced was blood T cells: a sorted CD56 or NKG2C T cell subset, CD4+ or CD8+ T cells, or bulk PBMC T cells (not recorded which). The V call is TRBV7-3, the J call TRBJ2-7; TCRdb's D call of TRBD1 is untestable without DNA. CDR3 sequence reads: CASSSPEGGEQYF.